Reported below is one T cell receptor beta chain. The germline V gene encodes CDR1 LGHNA and CDR2 YNFKEQ. The length of the CDR3 is 15 residues. V gave up 0 bases and J gave up 11 bases, with 19 bases separating them. This sample is drawn from a study of blood T cell repertoires in COVID-19. Turning to the study itself: Sample material is recorded as cDNA or gDNA derived from T cells, B-cell-depleted T cells, or PBMCs.

Participant ages covered about 18 to 100 years across 24 US areas. Assignments of participants to cohorts depended upon their own reported clinical history. Sequencing was performed with immunoSEQ multiplex PCR; in TCRdb, only in-frame clones are kept and a portion is missing. The table shows about 160,000 clones, with about nine tenths occurring only once. The chain is built from TRBV4-2 and TRBJ1-1; D not resolved. Sequencing used PBMCs or T cells enriched from blood (not recorded which). The sequence came from a woman in her thirties or forties who had been exposed to COVID-19. Here the CDR3 DNA reads TGTGCCAGCAGCCAAGATGGCAGTTTTGTGACGGAGGCTTTCTTT. Protein: CASSQDGSFVTEAFF.